This passage covers 23 T cell receptor beta chains from one sample sequenced in a study of T-cell reconstitution after alpha-beta-depleted transplantation in children (dated by TCRdb to 2016 to 2017). The sample's treatment or condition, from its label and the paper: allogeneic hematopoietic cell transplantation with graft depleted of TCRalphabeta T cells and CD19 B cells. Library preparation was by PCR. For sequencing, an Illumina HiSeq 2500 was employed. Molecular barcoding was employed in the preparation of TCR libraries, with unique molecular identifiers being used to normalize TCRbeta repertoire quantification. TCRdb ran its own pipeline on the public reads, namely fastp trimming at Q25 and MiXCR clone calling, and kept in-frame beta chains. Rows are combined by CDR3 protein, so each entry shows the most common genes and DNA. The sample table shows hundreds of thousands of distinct CDR3 sequences, and 23% are seen once. Together, the top ten hold 13% to 15% of the sample.

The specimen comprised PBMCs, mostly from graft donor cells, sampled 360 days after TCRalphabeta/CD19-depleted stem cell transplant. All receptors derive from a boy under two years old who had a stem cell transplant for acute myeloid leukemia, so the T cells may come from the graft donor.

This clonotype was recorded many times. The chain combines TRBV12-3 or TRBV12-4 with TRBJ2-2; 9 bases align to TRBD1. The CDR3 consists of 15 residues. V lost 6 bases, J lost 8 bases, and 10 bases stayed unmatched. The DNA of the CDR3 is TGTGCCAGCAGCACCCGCACAGGGGGCGGAGGGGAGCTGTTTTTT. Protein: CASSTRTGGGGELFF.

This clonotype was picked up a small number of times. The chain has TRBV24-1 and TRBJ2-7; D uncertain. Germline CDR1 and CDR2: KGHDR and SFDVKD. V was shortened by 12 bases and J by 3 bases, with 17 bases between the two germline ends. The CDR3 has 13 residues. The CDR3 coding sequence is TGTGCCCAGACTGGCGTTCAAAGCTACGAGCAGTACTTC. This encodes CAQTGVQSYEQYF.

This clonotype was seen ten or more times. This sequence joins TRBV15 and TRBJ2-2; D is possibly TRBD1 or TRBD2 (5 bases each). CDR1 and CDR2 from the germline V gene are LNHNV and YYDKDF (reference sequence). Trimming pared 4 bases from V and 7 bases from J, leaving 19 bases between. The CDR3 has 16 residues. The CDR3 spells CATSTRTVEGFGELFF. The CDR3 DNA reads TGTGCCACCAGCACTCGGACGGTCGAGGGGTTCGGGGAGCTGTTTTTT. Drawing the rest from reference TRBV15 and TRBJ2-2, the complete variable domain is DAMVIQNPRYQVTQFGKPVTLSCSQTLNHNVMYWYQQKSSQAPKLLFHYYDKDFNNEADTPDNFQSRRPNTSFCFLDIRSPGLGDTAMYLCATSTRTVEGFGELFFGEGSRLTVL.

This clonotype was detected ten times or more. The chain couples TRBV15 to TRBJ1-2; D remains ambiguous. There are 13 residues in the CDR3. With 4 bases removed from V and 2 bases from J, the gap between germline ends came to 8 bases. Germline loops: CDR1 LNHNV, CDR2 YYDKDF (reference sequence). In DNA, the CDR3 is TGTGCCACCAGCATCGATCCCAACTATGGCTACACCTTC. The encoded protein is CATSIDPNYGYTF.

This clonotype was counted a few times. CDR3: CASSIARSGGSYNEQFF. CDR3 DNA sequence: TGTGCCAGTAGTATAGCCCGAAGCGGGGGCTCCTACAATGAGCAGTTCTTC. The chain combines TRBV19 with TRBJ2-1; 8 bases map to TRBD2. This CDR3 is 17 amino acids long. Looked up from germline, CDR1 is LNHDA and CDR2 is SQIVND (reference sequence). Trimming removed 1 base from V and 0 bases from J; junction bases left unmatched: 5.

This clonotype occurred many times. This chain links TRBV7-8 with TRBJ2-5, with D possibly being TRBD1 or TRBD2 (7 bases each). Germline V CDR1 and CDR2: SGHVS, FQNEAQ. The V end lost 6 bases, the J end lost 3 bases, and 20 bases lay between the germline ends. The CDR3 covers 16 residues. The CDR3 sequence is CASRKGGTVQEETQYF. In DNA, the CDR3 is TGTGCCAGCAGGAAGGGAGGGACAGTGCAAGAAGAGACCCAGTACTTC.

This clonotype was counted ten times or more. The V gene is TRBV5-6, the J gene TRBJ2-3; 9 nucleotides align to TRBD2. With 1 base clipped from V and 3 bases from J, the junction kept 6 bases outside the gene matches. The CDR3 consists of 16 residues. Germline assignment: CDR1 SGHDT and CDR2 YYEEEE. CDR3 coding DNA: TGTGCCAGCAGCTTGAGAGCGGGGGGTTTTACAGATACGCAGTATTTT. Translation gives CASSLRAGGFTDTQYF.

This clonotype was recorded at least ten times. The gene calls are TRBV28 and TRBJ2-7, with 11 positions matching TRBD1. The junction had 10 bases not matched to a gene; V was cut back by 6 bases and J by 3 bases. In germline, CDR1 is MDHEN, CDR2 SYDVKM. CDR3 length: 16 residues. This CDR3 reads CASSRIRDRGIYEQYV. The CDR3 DNA reads TGTGCCAGCAGCAGAATCCGGGACAGGGGGATCTACGAGCAGTACGTC.

The sample holds many counts of this clonotype. V is TRBV12-3 or TRBV12-4 and J is TRBJ2-7; 10 bases map to TRBD2. Losses at the gene ends were 1 base for V and 3 bases for J; bases not matched to a gene: 0. This CDR3 is 14 amino acids long. CDR3 region: CASSLGTSGYEQYF. DNA for the CDR3: TGTGCCAGCAGTTTAGGGACTAGCGGCTACGAGCAGTACTTC.

The chain links TRBV7-7 to TRBJ2-1, with D unclear. This CDR3 contains 15 residues. V was clipped by 1 base and J by 3 bases, with 10 bases between them. Germline CDR1 and CDR2: SSHAT and FNYEAQ (reference sequence). The CDR3 bases are TGTGCCAGCAGCTTAGGAAGACTGGACTACAATGAGCAGTTCTTC. Translation gives CASSLGRLDYNEQFF.

This clonotype was recorded a few times. CDR3 nucleotide sequence: TGTGCCAGCAGTTTGGAGGCTGGAGGACATCAGTTCTTC. Protein sequence: CASSLEAGGHQFF. The chain combines TRBV27 with TRBJ2-1; D may match TRBD1 or TRBD2 (5 bases each). The ends were cut back, 3 bases at V and 13 bases at J, with 16 bases in the middle. The CDR3 contains 13 residues. Germline V gives CDR1 MNHEY, CDR2 SMNVEV (reference sequence).

The chain combines TRBV6-1 with TRBJ1-2, with a possible D match to TRBD1 (6 bases). CDR3 length: 13 amino acids. Trimming removed 6 bases from V and 4 bases from J, with 12 bases in between. The germline V gene has CDR1 MNHNS and CDR2 SASEGT. For the CDR3, the DNA is TGTGCCAGCAGCACTAGGGGGGTCTATGGCTACACCTTC. Translation: CASSTRGVYGYTF.

There are many counts of this clonotype. The chain is built from TRBV5-1 and TRBJ1-2; D is possibly TRBD1 (5 bases). Germline V gene sequence: CDR1 SGHRS, CDR2 YFSETQ. This CDR3 contains 11 residues. V lost 3 bases, J lost 6 bases, and 6 bases lay in between. This chain's CDR3 is CASSWGDGYTF. The CDR3 nucleotides are TGCGCCAGCAGCTGGGGGGATGGCTACACCTTC.

This clonotype was recorded a few times. The V and J genes are TRBV7-9 and TRBJ2-3, with TRBD1 as a possible D gene (5 bases). Trimming took off 1 base at V and 5 bases at J, with 13 bases between the two ends. Germline CDR1 reads SEHNR; CDR2 reads FQNEAQ (reference sequence). CDR3 length: 15 residues. DNA of the CDR3: TGTGCCAGCAGCTTAGTCGCAGGGATGGAAGATACGCAGTATTTT. Its protein product is CASSLVAGMEDTQYF. Using reference TRBV7-9 and TRBJ2-3 for the parts outside the CDR3, the full variable domain is DTGVSQNPRHKITKRGQNVTFRCDPISEHNRLYWYRQTLGQGPEFLTYFQNEAQLEKSRLLSDRFSAERPKGSFSTLEIQRTEQGDSAMYLCASSLVAGMEDTQYFGPGTRLTVL.

This clonotype was observed a handful of times. V and J are TRBV2 and TRBJ1-1, with D possibly being TRBD1 (5 bases). Trimming took 8 bases from V and 6 from J, leaving 13 bases between them. The CDR3 contains 12 residues. From germline, CDR1 is SNHLY and CDR2 FYNNEI. Here the CDR3 DNA reads TGTGCCAGCGCGGTCCAGGGACCTGAAGCTTTCTTT. Encoded protein: CASAVQGPEAFF. Drawing the rest from reference TRBV2 and TRBJ1-1, the complete variable domain is EPEVTQTPSHQVTQMGQEVILRCVPISNHLYFYWYRQILGQKVEFLVSFYNNEISEKSEIFDDQFSVERPDGSNFTLKIRSTKLEDSAMYFCASAVQGPEAFFGQGTRLTVV.

This sequence joins TRBV12-3 or TRBV12-4 and TRBJ2-7; TRBD2 agrees at 7 bases. The CDR3 length is 15 residues. V dropped 3 bases and J dropped 2; count of bases not matched to a gene: 7. The CDR3 here is CASSFKRGVPYEQYF. As DNA, the CDR3 is TGTGCCAGCAGTTTTAAGCGGGGCGTACCCTACGAGCAGTACTTC.

In its sample, this clonotype was seen many times. The chain carries TRBV29-1 and TRBJ2-2; 7 bases agree with TRBD2. The CDR3 is 15 residues long. After removal of 3 bases from V and 7 bases from J, the junction contained 11 bases not matched to a gene. CDR1 and CDR2 from the germline V gene are SQVTM and ANQGSEA. The CDR3 region is CSVDPTGGKGGELFF. In DNA form, the CDR3 reads TGCAGCGTTGATCCGACGGGGGGAAAAGGCGGGGAGCTGTTTTTT.

The chain employs TRBV15 and TRBJ2-5; 8 bases agree with TRBD1. The CDR3 is made up of 15 amino acids. Germline trimming cut 4 bases from V and 1 base from J; bases unmatched to any gene: 5. Germline lookup yields CDR1 LNHNV and CDR2 YYDKDF (reference sequence). The CDR3 DNA is TGTGCCACCAGCATTAGACAGGGGCCCCAAGAGACCCAGTACTTC. Residues: CATSIRQGPQETQYF.

V gene TRBV12-3 or TRBV12-4 combines with J gene TRBJ1-4; possibly TRBD1 for D (6 bases). V was shortened by 6 bases and J by 5 bases, with 19 bases between the two germline ends. The CDR3 is 16 residues long. CDR3 coding DNA: TGTGCCAGCAGCCAAGGTGGCAGGGGCCTCAATGAAAAACTGTTTTTT. It encodes CASSQGGRGLNEKLFF.

The chain uses TRBV20-1 and TRBJ1-5, with D possibly TRBD1 on 6 matching bases. V was clipped by 4 bases and J by 5 bases, with 9 bases between them. The germline gives CDR1 DFQATT, CDR2 SNEGSKA (reference sequence). CDR3 length equals 12 residues. CDR3 loop: CSAKRTDQPQHF. DNA for the CDR3: TGCAGTGCTAAAAGGACAGATCAGCCCCAGCATTTT.

This clonotype was detected a few times. The chain employs TRBV12-3 or TRBV12-4 and TRBJ1-5, with D maybe TRBD1 (5 bases). The CDR3 runs 14 residues. Trimming stripped 2 bases from V and 4 bases from J, with 9 bases between. The CDR3 nucleotides read TGTGCCAGCAGTTTACTGGGGCAGAATCAGCCCCAGCATTTT. It yields the protein CASSLLGQNQPQHF.

In its sample, this clonotype was seen a few times. CDR3 in DNA: TGTGCCAGCAGCTTGTACTTCTCTGGGACAGGCACTCAAGAGACCCAGTACTTC. Amino acid sequence: CASSLYFSGTGTQETQYF. The chain combines TRBV7-6 with TRBJ2-5; 8 bases are shared with TRBD1. Germline assignment: CDR1 SGHVS and CDR2 FNYEAQ. After removal of 3 bases from V and 2 bases from J, the junction contained 14 bases not matched to a gene. The CDR3 length is 18 residues.

The chain is built from TRBV18 and TRBJ2-2; 9 bases are a match to TRBD1. Germline CDR1 and CDR2: KGHSH and LQKENI. The CDR3 is 16 residues long. Trimming removed 5 bases from V and 0 bases from J; junction bases left unmatched: 4. The chain's CDR3 is CASSERQGANTGELFF. The CDR3, as DNA: TGTGCCAGCTCAGAACGACAGGGGGCGAACACCGGGGAGCTGTTTTTT.